The clone carrying this TCR beta chain was recorded at least ten times. Its antigen remains unidentified. This specimen comes from a study of tumor and adjacent non-tumor tissue in lung cancer. Turning to the study itself: Histology: under 15 adenocarcinoma, 2 squamous cell carcinoma, 1 small cell lung cancer. Aged about 31 to 80 years, patients included 10 men and a few women with stage I to III disease.

The template was RNA from unsorted bulk tissue. Study-level points and caveats: Compared with tumor, normal lung showed significantly lower TCR diversity. Tumor repertoires had a smaller top 100 clone share than normal lung.

A modified ARM-PCR protocol with three rounds of nested PCR amplified TCRbeta. TCRdb re-called the multiplex PCR reads with MiXCR, one entry per CDR3 protein. The sample has some 120,000 distinct CDR3 sequences, 66% seen once; the top ten hold around 13%. V was trimmed by 3 bases and J by 5 bases, leaving 14 bases between them. Germline loops: CDR1 DFQATT, CDR2 SNEGSKA (reference sequence). CDR3 length: 14 residues. The sample taken for sequencing was lung tumor tissue. The rearrangement uses TRBV20-1 and TRBJ2-1; TRBD1 or TRBD2 may be the D gene (5 bases each). This receptor was taken from a man aged 25 to 45 with non-small cell lung cancer. The CDR3 reads CSASSGTADNEQFF. The CDR3 nucleotides read TGCAGTGCTAGTTCCGGGACCGCCGACAATGAGCAGTTCTTC.